Shown below are 17 T cell receptor beta chains from a single sample sequenced in a study of response to subunit inactivated influenza vaccine. TCRdb fed the RT-PCR reads into MiXCR, producing one record per CDR3 protein. The sample lists 450,000 to 700,000 distinct CDR3 sequences, roughly 15% occurring once. Sequenced material: PBMCs from blood, taken less than 13 days after vaccination. All receptors come from a man between 50 and 59 years old who received an inactivated influenza vaccine.

This rearrangement joins TRBV6-2 or TRBV6-3 to TRBJ2-2; D is perhaps TRBD2 (5 bases). Trimming removed 4 bases at V and 1 base at J, with 7 bases between. The CDR3 covers 14 residues. Germline V gene sequence: CDR1 MNHEY, CDR2 SVGEGT. CDR3: CASSSRGNTGELFF. DNA for the CDR3: TGTGCCAGCAGTTCTCGGGGGAACACCGGGGAGCTGTTTTTT.

This clonotype was detected only a few times. CDR3 sequence: CASSKDRGGGGYTF. The CDR3 coding sequence is TGTGCCAGTAGTAAGGACAGGGGAGGAGGAGGCTACACCTTC. V usage is TRBV19 and J usage is TRBJ1-2; 9 bases are shared with TRBD1. From germline, CDR1 is LNHDA and CDR2 SQIVND (reference sequence). This CDR3 is built from 14 residues. V dropped 4 bases and J dropped 8; count of bases not matched to a gene: 8.

The chain carries TRBV6-5 and TRBJ2-3; D is undetermined. The germline V and J ends were trimmed by 1 base and 0 bases, with 5 bases remaining between them. There are 14 residues in the CDR3. CDR1 MNHEY and CDR2 SVGAGI come from the germline V gene. CDR3 DNA sequence: TGTGCCAGCAGTTACTACCCTAGCACAGATACGCAGTATTTT. Its protein product is CASSYYPSTDTQYF.

The table lists this clonotype with a few counts. The J gene is TRBJ2-3, the V gene TRBV9; unclear D gene. Looked up from germline, CDR1 is SGDLS and CDR2 is YYNGEE. The V and J ends lost 0 bases and 8 bases respectively, with 13 bases between them. The CDR3 extends over 14 amino acids. In nucleotides, the CDR3 is TGTGCCAGCAGCGTAGCCTGGGCAGGCGGTACGCAGTATTTT. Translated: CASSVAWAGGTQYF.

This clonotype was counted only a few times. The chain joins TRBV2 to TRBJ2-2; 8 bases match TRBD2. Trimming at V came to 7 bases and at J to 4 bases, leaving 2 bases not matched to a gene. The CDR3 is 13 amino acids. Germline CDR1 is SNHLY and CDR2 is FYNNEI. For the CDR3, the DNA is TGTGCCAGCATCGGGGGGGCCACCGGGGAGCTGTTTTTT. It codes for CASIGGATGELFF.

The rearrangement links TRBV28 to TRBJ1-4, with D tentatively TRBD1 (5 bases). This CDR3 contains 14 residues. Germline CDR1 reads MDHEN; CDR2 reads SYDVKM. V lost 6 bases, J lost 6 bases, and 14 bases lay in between. The CDR3 DNA is TGTGCCAGCAGCGTAGGGGACGGCTATGAAAAACTGTTTTTT. This gives the protein CASSVGDGYEKLFF.

This clonotype occurred a few times. The chain joins TRBV5-1 to TRBJ1-2, with D uncertain. Germline V lookup: CDR1 SGHRS, CDR2 YFSETQ. V shed 4 bases and J shed 5 bases, with 9 bases lying between them. This CDR3 comprises 12 residues. The CDR3 bases are TGCGCCAGCAGCCAGGACGGATATGGCTACACCTTC. It specifies CASSQDGYGYTF.

The chain couples TRBV12-3 or TRBV12-4 to TRBJ2-1; 12 nucleotides match TRBD2. V was clipped by 4 bases and J by 7 bases; unmatched bases: 2. The CDR3 is 14 amino acids. The CDR3 DNA is TGTGCCAGCAGTTCGACTAGCGGGAGTAATGAGCAGTTCTTC. As protein: CASSSTSGSNEQFF.

V and J are TRBV12-3 or TRBV12-4 and TRBJ2-4; D is possibly TRBD1 (6 bases). V was pared by 6 bases and J by 8 bases, with 23 bases between. The CDR3 contains 16 residues. The CDR3 loop reads CASRSFRTDLDDIQYF. As DNA, the CDR3 is TGTGCCAGCAGGTCCTTTCGGACAGACTTGGACGACATTCAGTACTTC.

This clonotype was recorded a few times. V and J are TRBV5-1 and TRBJ2-1; 8 positions match TRBD2. J gave up 4 bases and V 0 bases, and 3 bases lay outside the gene matches. The CDR3 has 15 residues. Germline CDR1 SGHRS, CDR2 YFSETQ. The CDR3 spells CASSLELAEYNEQFF. The CDR3 coding sequence is TGCGCCAGCAGCTTGGAACTAGCGGAGTACAATGAGCAGTTCTTC.

CDR3 sequence (DNA): TGTGCCAGCAGCCAATTGGGACTAGCAGATTACGAGCAGTACTTC. This gives the protein CASSQLGLADYEQYF. The chain joins TRBV2 to TRBJ2-7, with 9 nucleotides matching TRBD2. Germline V gives CDR1 SNHLY, CDR2 FYNNEI. There are 15 residues in the CDR3. After removal of 6 bases from V and 4 bases from J, the junction contained 10 bases not matched to a gene.

The sample holds a few counts of this clonotype. This chain links TRBV28 with TRBJ2-5; D is perhaps TRBD2 (8 bases). The CDR3 is 16 residues long. V lost 2 bases and J lost 2, with 15 bases in between. Per the germline V gene, CDR1 is MDHEN and CDR2 is SYDVKM. In nucleotides, the CDR3 is TGTGCCAGCAGTTTAATAGCGGGACAGATACAAGAGACCCAGTACTTC. It codes for CASSLIAGQIQETQYF. Full variable domain (rest looked up from reference TRBV28 and TRBJ2-5): DVKVTQSSRYLVKRTGEKVFLECVQDMDHENMFWYRQDPGLGLRLIYFSYDVKMKEKGDIPEGYSVSREKKERFSLILESASTNQTSMYLCASSLIAGQIQETQYFGPGTRLLVL.

There are a few counts of this clonotype. The chain combines TRBV4-2 with TRBJ1-4; a possible D gene is TRBD1 (6 bases). V was trimmed by 0 bases and J by 6 bases, leaving 11 bases between them. The CDR3 has 15 residues. The germline V gene has CDR1 LGHNA and CDR2 YNFKEQ. CDR3 coding DNA: TGTGCCAGCAGCCAAGACGGGACAAGGGATGAAAAACTGTTTTTT. Translation gives CASSQDGTRDEKLFF.

This clonotype was picked up a small number of times. The V call is TRBV25-1, the J call TRBJ1-2; D is possibly TRBD1 (6 bases). The germline gives CDR1 MGHDK, CDR2 SYGVNS. V was clipped by 6 bases and J by 0 bases, with 17 bases between them. CDR3 length: 16 residues. CDR3 DNA: TGTGCCAGCAGCGCATCAGGGGCCCAAGCTAACTATGGCTACACCTTC. It yields the protein CASSASGAQANYGYTF.

This chain uses TRBV5-5 with TRBJ2-1; D might be TRBD1 (5 bases). With 3 bases removed from V and 4 bases from J, the gap between germline ends came to 11 bases. The CDR3 is made up of 14 amino acids. The germline V gene has CDR1 SGHKS and CDR2 YYEKEE (reference sequence). This CDR3 is CASSSLGAYNEQFF. CDR3 bases: TGTGCCAGCAGCTCCCTAGGGGCGTACAATGAGCAGTTCTTC. Using reference TRBV5-5 and TRBJ2-1 for the parts outside the CDR3, the full variable domain is DAGVTQSPTHLIKTRGQQVTLRCSPISGHKSVSWYQQVLGQGPQFIFQYYEKEERGRGNFPDRFSARQFPNYSSELNVNALLLGDSALYLCASSSLGAYNEQFFGPGTRLTVL.

V is TRBV5-1 and J is TRBJ1-6; the match to TRBD1 covers 7 bases. The germline V gene has CDR1 SGHRS and CDR2 YFSETQ. This CDR3 spans 14 amino acids. After removal of 3 bases from V and 9 bases from J, the junction contained 6 bases not matched to a gene. The CDR3 region has the DNA TGCGCCAGCAGCTCCGGACAGGATGCTTCACCCCTCCACTTT. This translates into CASSSGQDASPLHF.

The chain uses TRBV20-1 and TRBJ2-7; D possibly corresponds to TRBD1 (6 bases). Per the germline V gene, CDR1 is DFQATT and CDR2 is SNEGSKA (reference sequence). This CDR3 is 14 amino acids long. V dropped 5 bases and J dropped 4 bases, with 18 bases sitting between them. CDR3 loop: CSAEQQGKIYEQYF. The DNA for the CDR3 is TGCAGTGCTGAACAACAGGGAAAGATTTACGAGCAGTACTTC.